This TCR beta chain is drawn from a study of shared clonotypes between healthy human individuals. Study overall: With ages of 18 to 49, the donors were a couple of women and a few men. A donor's plate count was three for CD4 naive and three for CD4 memory; CD8 naive had two and CD8 memory one.

V lost 0 bases and J lost 9; bases outside the gene matches: 7. From germline, CDR1 is SGHRS and CDR2 YFSETQ. CDR3 length: 16 residues. This clone was seen just once. Investigators spread the genomic DNA of each subset evenly over several immunoSEQ plates. Study processing details: ImmunoSEQ yielded junction-only sequences lacking quality scores, so filtering differed. Profiling relied on immunoSEQ multiplex PCR, and the TCRdb table lists in-frame clones only, not all of them. The D gene and trimming were derived from the DNA, and the V and J assignments and clone size from that table. The sample records more than 2 million clones, 90% to 97% being singletons.

The sequenced sample was naive CD4+ T cells sorted from blood. Specified subset: CD45RA+ positively selected. The source is a man aged 18 to 30 in good health. The rearrangement joins TRBV5-1 to TRBJ2-1, with 12 nucleotides matching TRBD2. CDR3 region: CASSLELAGGPVEQFF. Here the CDR3 DNA reads TGCGCCAGCAGCTTGGAGCTAGCGGGAGGGCCGGTTGAGCAGTTCTTC.